Below, 32 T cell receptor beta chains from the same sample are listed, as sequenced in a study of blood T cell repertoires in COVID-19. Method: immunoSEQ multiplex PCR; TCRdb's copy keeps in-frame clones and lacks some. Of 200,000 to 300,000 clones detected, around 89% appear once; the ten largest clones hold more than 0.95%. Sequencing was carried out using PBMCs or T cells enriched from blood (not recorded which). The receptors were gathered from a woman aged 40 to 50 with acute COVID-19.

As DNA, the CDR3 is TGTGCCAGCAGGGTATCGAGCTCTGGGGCCAACGTCCTGACTTTC. Translation gives CASRVSSSGANVLTF. The chain recombines TRBV9 with TRBJ2-6; D is unclear. Deletions cut 5 bases from V and 0 bases from J, with 9 bases between. Germline V lookup: CDR1 SGDLS, CDR2 YYNGEE. The CDR3 length is 15 residues.

This clone was found once. This chain connects TRBV3-1 (or the pseudogene TRBV3-2) to TRBJ2-3; no clear D. V lost 0 bases to trimming and J lost 10 bases, with 14 bases between them. The CDR3 spans 14 residues. The germline V gene encodes CDR1 LGHDT and CDR2 YNNKEL (reference sequence). This CDR3 reads CASSQDPSRIAQYF. The CDR3 region has the DNA TGTGCCAGCAGCCAAGATCCCTCGAGAATTGCGCAGTATTTT.

The rearrangement uses TRBV6-5 and TRBJ2-2, with TRBD2 matching over 8 bases. Germline V gene data show CDR1 as MNHEY and CDR2 as SVGAGI. V was pared by 6 bases and J by 6 bases, with 3 bases of the junction left unmatched. The CDR3 has 13 amino acids. The CDR3 region has the DNA TGTGCCAGCAGGGGACTAGTTCCCGGGGAGCTGTTTTTT. Encoded protein: CASRGLVPGELFF.

The chain joins TRBV6-5 to TRBJ1-5; unclear D gene. This CDR3 is built from 14 residues. Germline values: CDR1 MNHEY, CDR2 SVGAGI. V gave up 8 bases and J gave up 4 bases, with 15 bases separating them. The CDR3, as DNA: TGTGCCAGCTGGAGTCCGGCGGGGAATCAGCCCCAGCATTTT. The encoded protein is CASWSPAGNQPQHF.

The chain carries TRBV18 and TRBJ1-1; D remains ambiguous. The CDR3 is 14 amino acids. From germline, CDR1 is KGHSH and CDR2 LQKENI. V was clipped by 4 bases and J by 1 base, with 10 bases between them. CDR3 protein: CASSLRGKNTEAFF. The CDR3 region has the DNA TGTGCCAGCTCACTCCGAGGTAAGAACACTGAAGCTTTCTTT.

The chain uses TRBV15 and TRBJ1-4; 7 bases agree with TRBD1. The junction had 9 bases not matched to a gene; V was cut back by 4 bases and J by 7 bases. Germline CDR1 is LNHNV and CDR2 is YYDKDF (reference sequence). The CDR3 extends over 15 amino acids. The DNA of the CDR3 is TGTGCCACCAGCACCCCGGGACAGTTATTTGAAAAACTGTTTTTT. Translated: CATSTPGQLFEKLFF.

In DNA form, the CDR3 reads TGTGCCAGCAGTTACTCCGGGACAGGCTCTGGAAACACCATATATTTT. This encodes CASSYSGTGSGNTIYF. The chain carries TRBV6-5 and TRBJ1-3; 8 bases are a match to TRBD1. The CDR3 consists of 16 residues. The V and J ends lost 0 bases and 0 bases, in that order; junction bases with no gene match: 1. Germline CDR1 and CDR2: MNHEY and SVGAGI.

The chain uses TRBV5-1 and TRBJ2-2, with 10 nucleotides matching TRBD2. V lost 4 bases and J lost 8; bases outside the gene matches: 5. This CDR3 has 14 amino acids. The germline V gene encodes CDR1 SGHRS and CDR2 YFSETQ. This chain's CDR3 is CASSPRTSGGELFF. The CDR3 DNA reads TGCGCCAGCAGCCCAAGGACTAGCGGTGGGGAGCTGTTTTTT.

The genes are TRBV5-5 and TRBJ2-1, with 8 bases identical to TRBD2. The CDR3 consists of 15 residues. The V gene end was trimmed by 1 base and the J gene end by 7 bases; junction bases not matched to a gene: 7. The V gene's germline CDR1 is SGHKS and CDR2 YYEKEE (reference sequence). The CDR3 nucleotides read TGTGCCAGCAGCTTGTTAAGCGGGAGCGGGAATGAGCAGTTCTTC. Its protein is CASSLLSGSGNEQFF.

This clone was recorded only once. The chain recombines TRBV24-1 with TRBJ2-2; 8 bases align to TRBD1. The germline V gene has CDR1 KGHDR and CDR2 SFDVKD. J gave up 6 bases and V 2 bases, and 7 bases lay outside the gene matches. The CDR3 has 16 residues. The DNA for the CDR3 is TGTGCCACCAGTGATTCCCGACAGGGGTGGGCCGGGGAGCTGTTTTTT. It encodes CATSDSRQGWAGELFF.

CDR3 DNA: TGTGCCATCAGAAACAGGGGCCCGCGGGGAAACACCATATATTTT. This gives the protein CAIRNRGPRGNTIYF. The chain recombines TRBV10-3 with TRBJ1-3, with 7 bases matching TRBD1. Per the germline V gene, CDR1 is ENHRY and CDR2 is SYGVKD. The CDR3 sequence is 15 residues long. The ends lost 6 bases at V and 4 bases at J; junction bases unmatched: 9.

The rearrangement uses TRBV19 and TRBJ1-1, with 9 bases that match TRBD1. This CDR3 is built from 17 residues. V dropped 9 bases and J dropped 1; count of bases not matched to a gene: 15. In germline, CDR1 is LNHDA, CDR2 SQIVND (reference sequence). CDR3 sequence reads: CASHKLTGGARNTEAFF. The DNA for the CDR3 is TGTGCCAGCCATAAATTAACAGGGGGCGCGCGGAACACTGAAGCTTTCTTT.

The chain couples TRBV2 to TRBJ1-1; 10 nucleotides line up with TRBD1. The CDR3 consists of 12 residues. The ends lost 4 bases at V and 11 bases at J; junction bases unmatched: 4. CDR1 is SNHLY and CDR2 is FYNNEI in the germline V gene. The CDR3 spells CASSVGQGRAFF. The CDR3 bases are TGTGCCAGCAGTGTGGGACAGGGGCGGGCTTTCTTT. The whole variable domain, filled in from reference TRBV2 and TRBJ1-1, reads EPEVTQTPSHQVTQMGQEVILRCVPISNHLYFYWYRQILGQKVEFLVSFYNNEISEKSEIFDDQFSVERPDGSNFTLKIRSTKLEDSAMYFCASSVGQGRAFFGQGTRLTVV.

This clone was seen a single time. The chain is built from TRBV28 and TRBJ2-1; D is perhaps TRBD1 (5 bases). With 2 bases removed from V and 5 bases from J, the gap between germline ends came to 7 bases. Germline CDR1 and CDR2: MDHEN and SYDVKM. The CDR3 runs 13 residues. The CDR3 here is CASSLAGNNEQFF. CDR3 nucleotides: TGTGCCAGCAGTTTAGCAGGGAACAATGAGCAGTTCTTC.

Remarks on this clone: The junction differs from germline at one of its ends, possibly a read error. The genes are TRBV7-7 and TRBJ2-2, with 10 bases lining up with TRBD2. The germline gives CDR1 SSHAT, CDR2 FNYEAQ (reference sequence). The CDR3 spans 17 residues. Here the CDR3 reads CASSLEAGGPNTGELFF. As DNA, the CDR3 is TGTGCTAGCAGCTTAGAAGCGGGAGGGCCGAACACCGGGGAGCTGTTTTTT.

The V gene is TRBV27, the J gene TRBJ2-1, with 12 positions matching TRBD2. The V gene end was trimmed by 4 bases and the J gene end by 6 bases; junction bases not matched to a gene: 4. This CDR3 spans 15 amino acids. CDR1 is MNHEY and CDR2 is SMNVEV in the germline V gene (reference sequence). CDR3 sequence reads: CASSSRLAGANEQFF. Written as DNA, the CDR3 is TGTGCCAGCAGTTCTCGACTAGCGGGAGCCAATGAGCAGTTCTTC.

The chain carries TRBV29-1 and TRBJ1-1, with D hard to call. Trimming removed 6 bases at V and 4 bases at J, with 15 bases between. The CDR3 loop spans 13 amino acids. CDR1 SQVTM and CDR2 ANQGSEA come from the germline V gene. CDR3 loop: CSVADHSGTEAFF. For the CDR3, the DNA is TGCAGCGTGGCGGATCATTCGGGCACTGAAGCTTTCTTT.

The V call is TRBV30, the J call TRBJ2-5, with TRBD2 identical over 16 bases. CDR3 length: 17 residues. The J segment lost 5 bases and the V segment lost 5 bases, leaving 11 bases of the junction unmatched. Per germline, CDR1 GTSNPN and CDR2 SVGIG (reference sequence). CDR3 nucleotides: TGTGCCTGGTCACCGGGACTAGCGGGAGGGCCGGGGGAGACCCAGTACTTC. It translates to CAWSPGLAGGPGETQYF.

This chain connects TRBV19 to TRBJ2-1, with 10 bases identical to TRBD1. The ends lost 5 bases at V and 3 bases at J; junction bases unmatched: 1. Germline values: CDR1 LNHDA, CDR2 SQIVND (reference sequence). The CDR3 spans 14 residues. CDR3 protein: CASSGDRGYNEQFF. CDR3 coding DNA: TGTGCCAGTAGTGGGGACAGGGGCTACAATGAGCAGTTCTTC.

About this clone: The DNA is left out, because the CDR3 cannot be placed on it with certainty; the CDR3 is given as TCRdb lists it. CDR3 amino acids: CASSTSIGLAGGPGDF. The chain uses TRBV28 and TRBJ2-3; the D call of TRBD2 is as the table states it, not checked on the DNA. The CDR3 adds up to 16 amino acids, both ends counted. Germline lookup yields CDR1 MDHEN and CDR2 SYDVKM.

The CDR3 sequence is CASSKASLAGSSYEQYV. The CDR3 nucleotides read TGTGCCAGCAGCAAAGCGTCGTTAGCGGGGAGCTCCTACGAGCAGTACGTC. The V gene is TRBV21-1, the J gene TRBJ2-7; TRBD2 is the table's D call, not checked against the DNA. TRBV21-1 is recorded as a pseudogene. CDR3 length: 17 residues.

The chain joins TRBV12-3 or TRBV12-4 to TRBJ2-1; 7 nucleotides agree with TRBD1. The CDR3 runs to 12 residues. V lost 4 bases, J lost 13 bases, and 7 bases stayed unmatched. CDR3: CASSSGQWRQFF. CDR3 sequence (DNA): TGTGCCAGCAGTTCGGGACAGTGGAGACAGTTCTTC.

The chain employs TRBV7-2 and TRBJ2-5, with D unclear. The CDR3 has 17 amino acids. The germline V and J ends were trimmed by 7 bases and 0 bases, with 21 bases remaining between them. Germline V gene lookup returns CDR1 SGHTA and CDR2 FQGNSA. CDR3 sequence: CASTSAITESNQETQYF. CDR3 sequence (DNA): TGTGCCAGCACTTCAGCGATCACCGAGTCCAACCAAGAGACCCAGTACTTC.

This chain uses TRBV7-2 with TRBJ1-1; the match to TRBD1 covers 9 bases. The ends lost 1 base at V and 1 base at J; junction bases unmatched: 10. The CDR3 loop spans 18 amino acids. Germline lookup yields CDR1 SGHTA and CDR2 FQGNSA. Here the CDR3 DNA reads TGTGCCAGCAGCTTAGGCCCCCACCTGACAGGGGGGAACACTGAAGCTTTCTTT. It specifies CASSLGPHLTGGNTEAFF.

V gene TRBV5-4 combines with J gene TRBJ2-1; TRBD2 agrees at 10 bases. The length of the CDR3 is 18 residues. V trimming: 0 bases; J trimming: 6 bases; junction bases outside the gene matches: 12. From germline, CDR1 is SGHNT and CDR2 YYREEE (reference sequence). For the CDR3, the DNA is TGTGCCAGCAGCTTGGTGGTAGCGGGAGGCAATCGGGGCAATGAGCAGTTCTTC. The encoded protein is CASSLVVAGGNRGNEQFF.

This clone was observed a handful of times. The chain links TRBV4-3 to TRBJ2-3; no firm D call. The CDR3 has 15 residues. Germline-derived CDR1 and CDR2 are LGHNA and YSLEER. Trimming took off 2 bases at V and 2 bases at J, with 11 bases between the two ends. CDR3 sequence: CASSQSSTTTDTQYF. CDR3 coding DNA: TGCGCCAGCAGCCAATCGTCAACTACCACAGATACGCAGTATTTT.

The rearrangement uses TRBV28 and TRBJ2-7; D is possibly TRBD2 (5 bases). Trimming pared 6 bases from V and 2 bases from J, leaving 8 bases between. Per germline, CDR1 MDHEN and CDR2 SYDVKM. The CDR3 has 12 residues. This chain's CDR3 is CASRAGTYEQYF. CDR3 coding DNA: TGTGCCAGCAGGGCCGGGACCTACGAGCAGTACTTC.

The V and J genes are TRBV19 and TRBJ1-2; TRBD1 aligns across 12 bases. This CDR3 comprises 18 residues. CDR1 is LNHDA, CDR2 SQIVND, per germline (reference sequence). The ends lost 5 bases at V and 7 bases at J; junction bases unmatched: 17. The CDR3 nucleotides read TGTGCCAGTAGTGACAGGTTATGGGACAGGGGGCTGCGGAGTGGCTACACCTTC. Translated, it gives CASSDRLWDRGLRSGYTF.

This sequence joins TRBV4-2 and TRBJ2-1; TRBD2 matches 12 bases. The CDR3 is 16 residues long. V was pared by 0 bases and J by 6 bases, with 3 bases of the junction left unmatched. Germline loops: CDR1 LGHNA, CDR2 YNFKEQ. This CDR3 reads CASSQDPGLAGNEQFF. CDR3 coding DNA: TGTGCCAGCAGCCAAGATCCGGGACTAGCGGGCAATGAGCAGTTCTTC.

This chain uses TRBV6-2 or TRBV6-3 with TRBJ2-4; no clear D gene. CDR1 MNHEY and CDR2 SVGEGT come from the germline V gene. The CDR3 sequence is 12 residues long. V was pared by 3 bases and J by 8 bases, with 8 bases between. The CDR3 region has the DNA TGTGCCAGCAGTTATATAGAGGACATTCAGTACTTC. This codes for CASSYIEDIQYF.

This rearrangement joins TRBV9 to TRBJ1-4, with TRBD1 as a possible D gene (6 bases). The CDR3 is 15 residues long. Germline lookup yields CDR1 SGDLS and CDR2 YYNGEE. Trimming pared 4 bases from V and 8 bases from J, leaving 18 bases between. CDR3 nucleotides: TGTGCCAGCAGCCCCGGGTTGCGGGGGGCGGAAAAACTGTTTTTT. Translation gives CASSPGLRGAEKLFF.

The chain joins TRBV18 to TRBJ2-2, with a weak D call TRBD1 (6 bases). The germline gives CDR1 KGHSH, CDR2 LQKENI. This CDR3 region has 17 residues. V lost 3 bases and J 0 bases, leaving 14 bases between the germline ends. The chain's CDR3 is CASSPPGANANTGELFF. CDR3 sequence (DNA): TGTGCCAGCTCACCGCCAGGGGCAAACGCGAACACCGGGGAGCTGTTTTTT.